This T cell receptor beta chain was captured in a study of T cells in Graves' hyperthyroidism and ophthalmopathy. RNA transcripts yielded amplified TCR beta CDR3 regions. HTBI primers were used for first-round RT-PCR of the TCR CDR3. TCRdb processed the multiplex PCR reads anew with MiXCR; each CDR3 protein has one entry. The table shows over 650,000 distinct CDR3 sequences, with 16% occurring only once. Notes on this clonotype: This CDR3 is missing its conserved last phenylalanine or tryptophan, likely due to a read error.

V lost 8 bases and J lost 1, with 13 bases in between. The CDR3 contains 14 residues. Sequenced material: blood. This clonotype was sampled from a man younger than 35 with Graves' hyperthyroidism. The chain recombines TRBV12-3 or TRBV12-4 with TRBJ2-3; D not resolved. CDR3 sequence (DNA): TGTGCCAGCTCCAAGGGTGGAGGCACAGATACGCAGTATTCT. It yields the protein CASSKGGGTDTQYS.